This TCR beta chain was identified during a study of PD-1 blockade in classical Hodgkin lymphoma. Study conclusions and caveats: Reported baseline diversity: healthy donors highest, relapsed/refractory patients lowest. The origin of the repertoire differences remains undefined, with disease activity or prior therapy as possible causes.

Time point in this sample: cycle 4 day 1 (C4D1), after about 6 weeks of nivolumab. In every patient, relapse followed autologous stem cell transplantation, while exposure to brentuximab vedotin differed. In the case of this clone: As yet, its antigen is unknown.

Clones were read by immunoSEQ multiplex PCR, and TCRdb kept only the in-frame ones, dropping some. The data contain just under 65,000 clones, about 89% of them singletons. The source is a human donor with classical Hodgkin lymphoma. The material sequenced was peripheral blood mononuclear cells (PBMCs), taken before the fourth cycle of nivolumab.

CDR3 region: CAARKEGGNTEAFF. In DNA, the CDR3 is TGTGCCGCCAGAAAGGAGGGAGGGAACACTGAAGCTTTCTTT. The chain combines TRBV6-5 with TRBJ1-1; D is uncertain. Trimming pared 11 bases from V and 1 base from J, leaving 17 bases between. The germline gives CDR1 MNHEY, CDR2 SVGAGI. The CDR3 extends over 14 amino acids.